Detailed here is one T cell receptor beta chain. Its antigen is as yet unknown. Sequenced by immunoSEQ multiplex PCR; TCRdb stores in-frame clones only, minus some. The sample contains more than 120,000 clones, approximately 90% of which appear only once. CDR1 MNHEY and CDR2 SMNVEV come from the germline V gene (reference sequence). Trimming removed 2 bases from V and 3 bases from J, with 14 bases in between. CDR3 length: 15 residues. The sample originates from a study of T cell responses to AZD1222 COVID-19 vaccine. Findings and caveats of the study: Baseline seropositivity occurred in only a handful of AZD1222 recipients. Possibly, clonal diversity was underestimated; donors were largely white British and included more females. Two AZD1222 doses significantly raised spike-specific TCR breadth and depth over controls.

This clonotype originated in an adult who received the AZD1222 COVID-19 vaccine. V and J are TRBV27 and TRBJ2-7; D not resolved. Material: peripheral blood, obtained 28 days after the second AZD1222 dose. CDR3 in DNA: TGTGCCAGCAGTTTACGTAGTACAGCTTACTACGAGCAGTACTTC. Protein sequence: CASSLRSTAYYEQYF.